This T cell receptor (beta chain) comes out of a study of T cells in Graves' hyperthyroidism and ophthalmopathy. Researchers defined stable Graves' hyperthyroidism as no ophthalmopathy progression within 18 months. Lactation, pregnancy, other autoimmune disease or uncontrolled infection excluded patients. Study-level findings and limits: Clonotypes that were expanded in thyroid above 0.001 mostly appeared in blood too. Through a model of 13 V-J features, ophthalmopathy was separated from stable hyperthyroidism.

In germline, CDR1 is MGHRA, CDR2 YSYEKL. Unmatched junction bases numbered 11, after V lost 4 bases and J lost 8 bases. The CDR3 contains 15 residues. In this sample, this clonotype turned up a few times. Its antigen is not identified. RNA transcripts were the template for amplifying TCR beta CDR3 regions. With the HTBI primer set, the TCR CDR3 went through a first round of RT-PCR. TCRdb ran MiXCR on the multiplex PCR reads and lists one entry per CDR3 protein. The sample records roughly 740,000 distinct CDR3 sequences, approximately 16% being singletons. Sequences were obtained from blood. The source is a man between 18 and 35 years old with Graves' hyperthyroidism. The chain carries TRBV4-1 and TRBJ2-1, with 7 bases matching TRBD1. DNA for the CDR3: TGCGCCAGCAGCCCCACCGACAGGGCCCTCGATGAGCAGTTCTTC. This sequence encodes CASSPTDRALDEQFF.